A single sample gave rise to the 19 T cell receptor beta chains below, sequenced in a study of blood T cell repertoires in COVID-19. TCRdb's copy holds only in-frame clones and misses some; the assay was immunoSEQ multiplex PCR. Of around 130,000 clones in the sample, 84% were seen once. The material sequenced was peripheral blood. These receptors were collected from an older woman with acute or convalescent COVID-19.

V usage is TRBV19 and J usage is TRBJ1-2; 7 positions agree with TRBD1. CDR3 size: 12 residues. V lost 5 bases and J lost 8; bases outside the gene matches: 5. Germline loops: CDR1 LNHDA, CDR2 SQIVND (reference sequence). The CDR3, as DNA: TGTGCCAGTAGTCGGGACAGCGTAGGCTACACCTTC. Its translation: CASSRDSVGYTF. The full variable domain, with the rest looked up from reference TRBV19 and TRBJ1-2, is DGGITQSPKYLFRKEGQNVTLSCEQNLNHDAMYWYRQDPGQGLRLIYYSQIVNDFQKGDIAEGYSVSREKKESFPLTVTSAQKNPTAFYLCASSRDSVGYTFGSGTRLTVV.

The chain couples TRBV18 to TRBJ1-3; D call uncertain. V dropped 7 bases and J dropped 0 bases, with 10 bases sitting between them. The V gene's germline CDR1 is KGHSH and CDR2 LQKENI. This CDR3 comprises 14 residues. The chain's CDR3 is CASCDSNSGNTIYF. The DNA for the CDR3 is TGTGCCAGCTGCGACTCGAACTCTGGAAACACCATATATTTT.

The chain joins TRBV6-5 to TRBJ1-1, with unresolved D. Between the trimmed V and J ends, which lost 3 bases and 5 bases, there was a span of 4 bases. CDR1 and CDR2 (germline): MNHEY, SVGAGI. CDR3 length: 11 amino acids. This chain's CDR3 is CASSYRTEAFF. CDR3 DNA: TGTGCCAGCAGTTATCGGACTGAAGCTTTCTTT.

This clone was picked up one time. The genes are TRBV4-2 and TRBJ1-2; a weak D match, TRBD1 (5 bases). CDR3 length: 14 amino acids. The V end was cut by 0 bases, the J end by 2 bases, with 7 bases between. Germline CDR1 and CDR2: LGHNA and YNFKEQ. The CDR3: CASSQDQGNYGYTF. The CDR3 DNA is TGTGCCAGCAGCCAAGATCAGGGCAACTATGGCTACACCTTC.

The V and J genes are TRBV20-1 and TRBJ2-3; D is undetermined. From germline, CDR1 is DFQATT and CDR2 SNEGSKA (reference sequence). V was clipped by 1 base and J by 6 bases, with 5 bases between them. The CDR3 spans 11 residues. Here the CDR3 reads CSARVMDTQYF. CDR3 nucleotides: TGCAGTGCTAGAGTCATGGATACGCAGTATTTT.

This clone was found a few times. The rearrangement links TRBV5-1 to TRBJ2-7; D unclear. Trimming stripped 0 bases from V and 6 bases from J, with 22 bases between. CDR1 is SGHRS and CDR2 is YFSETQ in the germline V gene. This CDR3 is built from 17 residues. CDR3 amino acids: CASSLAGSVPLTGEQYF. DNA for the CDR3: TGCGCCAGCAGCTTGGCCGGATCAGTCCCGCTTACGGGCGAGCAGTACTTC.

The J gene is TRBJ2-3, the V gene TRBV27; D unclear. Trimming shortened V by 2 bases and J by 3 bases, and 6 bases separated the two germline ends. From germline, CDR1 is MNHEY and CDR2 SMNVEV (reference sequence). This CDR3 spans 13 amino acids. The CDR3 loop reads CASSLRLTDTQYF. CDR3 coding DNA: TGTGCCAGCAGTTTACGGTTAACAGATACGCAGTATTTT.

The chain employs TRBV11-2 and TRBJ1-1; 8 bases match TRBD1. CDR1 is SGHAT and CDR2 is FQNNGV in the germline V gene. Trimming at V came to 0 bases and at J to 10 bases, leaving 10 bases not matched to a gene. The CDR3 has 15 amino acids. This CDR3 reads CASSLEGGRTGTAFF. The CDR3 DNA is TGTGCCAGCAGCTTAGAGGGGGGGAGGACAGGGACAGCTTTCTTT.

The chain is built from TRBV6-4 and TRBJ1-2; D may be TRBD1 (6 bases). Germline V gene sequence: CDR1 MRHNA, CDR2 SNTAGT. The CDR3 has 13 amino acids. V shed 1 base and J shed 8 bases, with 11 bases lying between them. CDR3: CASSDLGGRGYTF. DNA for the CDR3: TGTGCCAGCAGTGACTTAGGGGGAAGAGGCTACACCTTC.

This rearrangement joins TRBV6-6 to TRBJ2-2, with 9 bases aligning to TRBD1. Germline loops: CDR1 MNHNY, CDR2 SVGAGI (reference sequence). The CDR3 loop spans 16 amino acids. The V segment lost 6 bases and the J segment 7 bases; nucleotides outside the gene matches: 12. CDR3 protein: CASSPQGARKGGELFF. The DNA for the CDR3 is TGTGCCAGCAGCCCACAGGGGGCCAGAAAGGGCGGGGAGCTGTTTTTT.

The V gene is TRBV11-3, the J gene TRBJ2-1; 12 positions agree with TRBD1. The CDR3 is 16 amino acids. Trimming cost V 5 bases and J 6 bases; bases outside gene matches: 8. Germline V lookup: CDR1 SGHNT, CDR2 YENEEA. CDR3 amino acids: CASSRGGQGALNEQFF. CDR3 bases: TGTGCCAGCAGCCGGGGGGGACAGGGGGCTCTCAATGAGCAGTTCTTC.

The V gene is TRBV27, the J gene TRBJ1-1; TRBD1 agrees at 7 bases. Germline V gene sequence: CDR1 MNHEY, CDR2 SMNVEV (reference sequence). This CDR3 has 16 amino acids. V shed 8 bases and J 3 bases; nucleotides not matched to a gene: 15. CDR3 loop: CASAQTGVWAYTEAFF. Written as DNA, the CDR3 is TGTGCCAGCGCTCAAACAGGGGTTTGGGCGTACACTGAAGCTTTCTTT.

This chain connects TRBV11-3 to TRBJ2-5; D is undetermined. Germline V gene data show CDR1 as SGHNT and CDR2 as YENEEA. V dropped 0 bases and J dropped 4 bases, with 6 bases sitting between them. The CDR3 totals 13 residues. CDR3 bases: TGTGCCAGCAGCTTAGAAACCGGAGAGACCCAGTACTTC. It is translated as CASSLETGETQYF.

The V gene is TRBV10-1, the J gene TRBJ2-7; 8 bases align to TRBD2. V shed 8 bases and J 7 bases; nucleotides not matched to a gene: 25. The CDR3 consists of 18 residues. CDR1 WNHNN and CDR2 SYGVQD come from the germline V gene (reference sequence). The CDR3 DNA reads as TGCGCCAGCTCAACGGGGGGGAGAGGGGGTTCTAGCGGGCAAGAGCAGTACGTC. Translation: CASSTGGRGGSSGQEQYV.

The genes are TRBV24-1 and TRBJ2-1; D might be TRBD2 (5 bases). Germline V gives CDR1 KGHDR, CDR2 SFDVKD. Trimming shortened V by 7 bases and J by 13 bases, and 13 bases separated the two germline ends. This CDR3 region has 11 residues. The CDR3 nucleotides are TGTGCCACCAGAGCCGAGGGAGCTCAGTTCTTC. This codes for CATRAEGAQFF.

This rearrangement joins TRBV5-4 to TRBJ2-3, with a tentative D call TRBD2 (5 bases). Germline V CDR1 and CDR2: SGHNT, YYREEE (reference sequence). V gave up 1 base and J gave up 1 base, with 13 bases separating them. This CDR3 is 16 amino acids long. DNA of the CDR3: TGTGCCAGCAGCTTGATGGGAGCCGAAGGCACAGATACGCAGTATTTT. It encodes CASSLMGAEGTDTQYF.

Of note for this clone: Other nucleotide sequences from this sample produce the same CDR3. The chain joins TRBV30 to TRBJ1-5, with D unclear. The CDR3 length is 13 residues. Germline values: CDR1 GTSNPN, CDR2 SVGIG (reference sequence). The V end lost 0 bases, the J end lost 6 bases, and 9 bases lay between the germline ends. The chain's CDR3 is CAWSVTGGQPQHF. In DNA form, the CDR3 reads TGTGCCTGGAGTGTGACTGGAGGTCAGCCCCAGCATTTT.

The chain has TRBV5-6 and TRBJ1-6; weak D call: TRBD1 (6 bases). This CDR3 spans 17 amino acids. Deletions cut 4 bases from V and 0 bases from J, with 14 bases between. Germline-derived CDR1 and CDR2 are SGHDT and YYEEEE. CDR3 sequence: CASSHGQRSSYNSPLHF. The DNA of the CDR3 is TGTGCCAGCAGCCACGGACAGAGAAGCTCCTATAATTCACCCCTCCACTTT.

This chain links TRBV7-9 with TRBJ1-1; D might be TRBD1 (6 bases). Germline V gene lookup returns CDR1 SEHNR and CDR2 FQNEAQ (reference sequence). Trimming shortened V by 5 bases and J by 4 bases, and 17 bases separated the two germline ends. This CDR3 comprises 15 residues. The CDR3 sequence: CASSADGGGTTEAFF. The CDR3 DNA sequence: TGTGCCAGCAGCGCGGATGGGGGGGGCACCACTGAAGCTTTCTTT.